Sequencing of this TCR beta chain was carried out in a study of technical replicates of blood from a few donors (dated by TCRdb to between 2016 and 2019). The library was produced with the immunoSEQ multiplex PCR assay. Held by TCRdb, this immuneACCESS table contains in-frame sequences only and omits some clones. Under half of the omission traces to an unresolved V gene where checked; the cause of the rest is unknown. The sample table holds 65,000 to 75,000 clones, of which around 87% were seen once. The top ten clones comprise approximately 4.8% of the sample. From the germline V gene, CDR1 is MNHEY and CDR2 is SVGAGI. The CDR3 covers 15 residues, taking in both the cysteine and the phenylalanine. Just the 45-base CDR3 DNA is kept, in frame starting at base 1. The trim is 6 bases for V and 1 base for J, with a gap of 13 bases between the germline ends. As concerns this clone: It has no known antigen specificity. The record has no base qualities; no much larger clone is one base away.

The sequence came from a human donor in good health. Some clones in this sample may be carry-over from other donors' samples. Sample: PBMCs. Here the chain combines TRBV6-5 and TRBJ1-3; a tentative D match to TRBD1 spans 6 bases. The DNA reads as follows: TGTGCCAGCAGCCCCCTACAGGGTTCTGGAAACACCATATATTTT. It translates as CASSPLQGSGNTIYF.